Below, 25 T cell receptor beta chains from the same sample are listed, as sequenced in a study of patients and donors after allogeneic stem cell transplantation. One entry per CDR3 protein, called by TCRdb with MiXCR from the RT-PCR reads. The sample carries about 960,000 distinct CDR3 sequences, approximately 19% recorded once. The source material was blood, either unsorted or a sorted T cell fraction (not recorded which). These receptors were taken from a human donor who was either an allogeneic HSCT recipient or a stem cell or donor lymphocyte infusion donor (not recorded which). It is not recorded whose cells these are; they may come from a transplant donor.

This clonotype was detected only a few times. The chain is built from TRBV12-3 or TRBV12-4 and TRBJ1-1, with 9 bases that match TRBD1. The CDR3 sequence is 15 residues long. V was clipped by 6 bases and J by 0 bases; unmatched bases: 5. The CDR3 DNA reads as TGTGCCAGCAGGACTACAGGGGGCATGAACACTGAAGCTTTCTTT. Translated: CASRTTGGMNTEAFF.

This clonotype appeared a few times. V usage is TRBV28 and J usage is TRBJ2-7, with D perhaps TRBD1 or TRBD2 (5 bases each). Germline V gene data show CDR1 as MDHEN and CDR2 as SYDVKM. This CDR3 contains 15 residues. The ends were cut back, 8 bases at V and 1 base at J, with 18 bases in the middle. The CDR3 DNA reads as TGTGCCAGCCAATTTGGGGGAAGTGTGTCCTACGAGCAGTACTTC. Protein: CASQFGGSVSYEQYF.

The rearrangement joins TRBV19 to TRBJ1-6; a weak D match, TRBD1 (5 bases). V shed 7 bases and J shed 4 bases, with 17 bases lying between them. The CDR3 has 16 amino acids. Germline V gives CDR1 LNHDA, CDR2 SQIVND (reference sequence). CDR3 sequence (DNA): TGTGCCAGTACTCTTACAGGAACAAAGTATAATTCACCCCTCCACTTT. Protein sequence: CASTLTGTKYNSPLHF.

The chain is built from TRBV4-2 and TRBJ2-1; D is undetermined. This CDR3 has 12 amino acids. V shed 0 bases and J shed 15 bases, with 12 bases lying between them. From germline, CDR1 is LGHNA and CDR2 YNFKEQ. Here the CDR3 reads CASSQDTRLPFF. CDR3 DNA: TGTGCCAGCAGCCAAGATACGCGGTTGCCGTTCTTC.

This clonotype was counted a few times. V is TRBV7-6 and J is TRBJ2-7; D unresolved. This CDR3 has 13 residues. Trimming took off 6 bases at V and 7 bases at J, with 16 bases between the two ends. Looked up from germline, CDR1 is SGHVS and CDR2 is FNYEAQ. CDR3 sequence: CASSPRQPPEQYF. CDR3 bases: TGTGCCAGCAGTCCCCGTCAGCCTCCGGAGCAGTACTTC.

V is TRBV27 and J is TRBJ2-7, with a tentative D call TRBD1 (6 bases). The CDR3 runs 16 residues. Germline lookup yields CDR1 MNHEY and CDR2 SMNVEV (reference sequence). With 6 bases removed from V and 2 bases from J, the gap between germline ends came to 20 bases. The CDR3 nucleotides are TGTGCCAGCAGCCAACAACCGGACAGTCATCCCTACGAGCAGTACTTC. Translating gives CASSQQPDSHPYEQYF.

The chain has TRBV28 and TRBJ2-1; D uncertain. Germline-derived CDR1 and CDR2 are MDHEN and SYDVKM. V lost 2 bases to trimming and J lost 9 bases, with 5 bases between them. The CDR3 sequence is 11 residues long. This chain's CDR3 is CASSLNREQFF. CDR3 DNA sequence: TGTGCCAGCAGTTTAAATCGTGAGCAGTTCTTC. Full variable domain (remainder filled in from reference TRBV28 and TRBJ2-1): DVKVTQSSRYLVKRTGEKVFLECVQDMDHENMFWYRQDPGLGLRLIYFSYDVKMKEKGDIPEGYSVSREKKERFSLILESASTNQTSMYLCASSLNREQFFGPGTRLTVL.

This clonotype was seen at least ten times. V usage is TRBV25-1 and J usage is TRBJ2-7, with D perhaps matching TRBD1 (5 bases). The length of the CDR3 is 13 residues. CDR1 is MGHDK, CDR2 SYGVNS, per germline. V was trimmed by 7 bases and J by 7 bases, leaving 17 bases between them. The CDR3 region is CASKISGIGEQYF. As DNA, the CDR3 is TGTGCCAGCAAAATTTCAGGGATAGGGGAGCAGTACTTC.

The chain joins TRBV5-1 to TRBJ1-1, with D unclear. The V end was cut by 0 bases, the J end by 6 bases, with 15 bases between. The germline V gene encodes CDR1 SGHRS and CDR2 YFSETQ. The CDR3 extends over 15 amino acids. CDR3 protein: CASSLAGQLGAEAFF. As DNA, the CDR3 is TGCGCCAGCAGCTTGGCTGGGCAGTTAGGTGCTGAAGCTTTCTTT.

For this clonotype: One end of the junction is discordant with germline, which a read error may explain. The chain has TRBV12-5 and TRBJ1-1, with D tentatively TRBD1 (6 bases). The germline CDR1 and CDR2 sequences are LGHNT and FRNRAP. The CDR3 extends over 18 amino acids. CDR3 protein: CARRREGGHLPSATKAFF. The CDR3 bases are TGTGCTAGGCGGAGGGAAGGGGGACACCTACCTTCGGCCACTAAAGCTTTCTTT.

This chain connects TRBV13 to TRBJ2-7, with D perhaps matching TRBD1 or TRBD2 (6 bases each). This CDR3 has 16 amino acids. Germline CDR1 and CDR2: PRHDT and FYEKMQ (reference sequence). Trimming stripped 5 bases from V and 6 bases from J, with 23 bases between. CDR3 DNA sequence: TGTGCCAGCAGCCCAAGGACGGGGGCTGTGGAGGCCGAGCAGTACTTC. This translates into CASSPRTGAVEAEQYF.

The rearrangement joins TRBV9 to TRBJ2-7, with D perhaps TRBD1 (5 bases). Germline-derived CDR1 and CDR2 are SGDLS and YYNGEE. The CDR3 is 15 residues long. The germline V and J ends were trimmed by 1 base and 4 bases, with 15 bases remaining between them. The CDR3 is CASSVSPSQVYEQYF. CDR3 nucleotides: TGTGCCAGCAGCGTATCCCCATCACAGGTTTACGAGCAGTACTTC.

The sample holds a few counts of this clonotype. The chain employs TRBV30 and TRBJ2-6, with D unclear. CDR1 and CDR2 from the germline V gene are GTSNPN and SVGIG (reference sequence). This CDR3 is 16 amino acids long. Trimming took off 0 bases at V and 0 bases at J, with 9 bases between the two ends. CDR3 DNA: TGTGCCTGGAGTGTTAACGGATTCTCTGGGGCCAACGTCCTGACTTTC. Translated, it gives CAWSVNGFSGANVLTF.

This clonotype has more than one count but fewer than ten. This sequence joins TRBV11-1 and TRBJ1-1; tentatively, D is TRBD1 (5 bases). Per germline, CDR1 SGHAT and CDR2 FQDESV (reference sequence). The V end lost 5 bases, the J end lost 5 bases, and 12 bases lay between the germline ends. The length of the CDR3 is 13 residues. The CDR3 coding sequence is TGTGCCAGCAGCCCACGGGACGGGACTGAAGCTTTCTTT. Protein sequence: CASSPRDGTEAFF. The full variable domain, its missing parts supplied by reference TRBV11-1 and TRBJ1-1, is EAEVAQSPRYKITEKSQAVAFWCDPISGHATLYWYRQILGQGPELLVQFQDESVVDDSQLPKDRFSAERLKGVDSTLKIQPAELGDSAMYLCASSPRDGTEAFFGQGTRLTVV.

The chain uses TRBV4-1 and TRBJ1-5; 8 bases agree with TRBD1. The CDR3 totals 16 residues. With 2 bases clipped from V and 4 bases from J, the junction kept 7 bases outside the gene matches. Looked up from germline, CDR1 is MGHRA and CDR2 is YSYEKL. The CDR3 region is CASSQLDRGSNQPQHF. DNA for the CDR3: TGCGCCAGCAGCCAACTAGACAGGGGTTCAAATCAGCCCCAGCATTTT.

V and J are TRBV5-5 and TRBJ2-7, with D perhaps matching TRBD1 or TRBD2 (5 bases each). V gave up 2 bases and J gave up 0 bases, with 9 bases separating them. The CDR3 is 14 residues long. CDR1 SGHKS and CDR2 YYEKEE come from the germline V gene (reference sequence). The CDR3 DNA follows: TGTGCCAGCAGCTTACGGGGCCCCTCCTACGAGCAGTACTTC. Translating it yields CASSLRGPSYEQYF. The full variable domain, with the rest looked up from reference TRBV5-5 and TRBJ2-7, is DAGVTQSPTHLIKTRGQQVTLRCSPISGHKSVSWYQQVLGQGPQFIFQYYEKEERGRGNFPDRFSARQFPNYSSELNVNALLLGDSALYLCASSLRGPSYEQYFGPGTRLTVT.

The J gene is TRBJ1-2, the V gene TRBV9; D is possibly TRBD1 (5 bases). V was pared by 4 bases and J by 8 bases, with 12 bases between. The CDR3 is made up of 12 amino acids. Germline loops: CDR1 SGDLS, CDR2 YYNGEE. The CDR3 DNA is TGTGCCAGCAGCTCAGGGACGCCAGGCTACACCTTC. As protein: CASSSGTPGYTF.

The V and J genes are TRBV6-1 and TRBJ1-1; no reliable D call. V lost 6 bases, J lost 1 base, and 9 bases lay in between. This CDR3 has 13 residues. CDR1 and CDR2 (germline): MNHNS, SASEGT. The CDR3 sequence: CASRVGANTEAFF. CDR3 in DNA: TGTGCCAGCAGAGTCGGAGCGAACACTGAAGCTTTCTTT.

Only one count was recorded for this clonotype. The chain has TRBV5-1 and TRBJ1-2, with D unresolved. V was pared by 0 bases and J by 7 bases, with 22 bases between. This CDR3 has 17 amino acids. Germline V gives CDR1 SGHRS, CDR2 YFSETQ. This CDR3 reads CASSLDSGHRIGCGYTF. The CDR3 bases are TGCGCCAGCAGCTTGGATAGCGGGCACCGGATCGGGTGTGGCTACACCTTC.

This clonotype occurred a few times. The gene calls are TRBV29-1 and TRBJ1-2, with TRBD1 as a possible D gene (5 bases). Per the germline V gene, CDR1 is SQVTM and CDR2 is ANQGSEA. The CDR3 runs 13 residues. The V end was cut by 4 bases, the J end by 3 bases, with 12 bases between. CDR3 DNA sequence: TGCAGCGTTGTAAGCAGGGCGGACTATGGCTACACCTTC. This gives the protein CSVVSRADYGYTF.

This clonotype was detected a few times. J is TRBJ2-7 and V is TRBV21-1. TRBV21-1 corresponds to a pseudogene. CDR3 length: 15 residues. CDR3 in DNA: TGTGCCAGCAGCAATGAAAACTCGGGGTCGTTTCGGCAGTACTTC. This sequence encodes CASSNENSGSFRQYF.

The chain is built from TRBV2 and TRBJ2-1, with D maybe TRBD2 (6 bases). Trimming stripped 4 bases from V and 9 bases from J, with 7 bases between. CDR3 size: 11 residues. Germline CDR1 and CDR2: SNHLY and FYNNEI. The CDR3 region is CASSASAEQFF. The CDR3 DNA reads TGTGCCAGCAGTGCTAGCGCTGAGCAGTTCTTC. Based on the CDR3 plus reference TRBV2 and TRBJ2-1, the full variable domain is EPEVTQTPSHQVTQMGQEVILRCVPISNHLYFYWYRQILGQKVEFLVSFYNNEISEKSEIFDDQFSVERPDGSNFTLKIRSTKLEDSAMYFCASSASAEQFFGPGTRLTVL.

At least ten counts were recorded for this clonotype. The rearrangement uses TRBV29-1 and TRBJ2-7; tentative D call: TRBD1 (5 bases). The CDR3 loop spans 12 amino acids. V gave up 7 bases and J gave up 7 bases, with 17 bases separating them. Germline CDR1 SQVTM, CDR2 ANQGSEA. The CDR3 DNA sequence: TGCAGCGCCCGGTGGGGCGGAAGTGAGCAGTACTTC. Its protein product is CSARWGGSEQYF.

Only a few counts were recorded for this clonotype. The genes are TRBV7-3 and TRBJ2-3, with D perhaps TRBD2 (6 bases). CDR1 is SGHTA, CDR2 FQGTGA, per germline. The CDR3 length is 16 residues. Trimming removed 3 bases at V and 9 bases at J, with 22 bases between. The DNA for the CDR3 is TGTGCCAGCAGCTTGGCGGGACCTACGGGGTGGTTGACGCAGTATTTT. It is translated as CASSLAGPTGWLTQYF.

The DNA of the CDR3 is TGTGCCAGCAGGGAGGGACTAGCGGGCGCAGATACGCAGTATTTT. It translates to CASREGLAGADTQYF. This chain links TRBV12-3 or TRBV12-4 with TRBJ2-3; 12 nucleotides agree with TRBD2. The J segment lost 4 bases and the V segment lost 6 bases, leaving 5 bases of the junction unmatched. The CDR3 extends over 15 amino acids.